A single sample gave rise to the 14 T cell receptor beta chains below, sequenced in a study of blood T cell repertoires in COVID-19. Sequenced by immunoSEQ multiplex PCR; TCRdb stores in-frame clones only, minus some. The sample has a few hundred thousand clones; less than 90% are singletons. Source material: peripheral blood. Source of these receptors: a woman in her forties or fifties with acute or convalescent COVID-19.

The CDR3 spells CASSLTRVNTGELFF. The CDR3 region has the DNA TGCGCCAGCAGCTTGACGCGGGTTAACACCGGGGAGCTGTTTTTT. J is TRBJ2-2 and V is TRBV5-1; D is possibly TRBD2 (5 bases). Between the trimmed V and J ends, which lost 1 base and 2 bases, there was a span of 9 bases. Germline V gene lookup returns CDR1 SGHRS and CDR2 YFSETQ. This CDR3 region has 15 residues. The variable domain in full, with the rest retrieved from reference TRBV5-1 and TRBJ2-2, is KAGVTQTPRYLIKTRGQQVTLSCSPISGHRSVSWYQQTPGQGLQFLFEYFSETQRNKGNFPGRFSGRQFSNSRSEMNVSTLELGDSALYLCASSLTRVNTGELFFGEGSRLTVL.

The rearrangement links TRBV19 to TRBJ1-5, with TRBD1 identical over 8 bases. The CDR3 contains 15 residues. In germline, CDR1 is LNHDA, CDR2 SQIVND (reference sequence). After removal of 3 bases from V and 5 bases from J, the junction contained 6 bases not matched to a gene. The CDR3 reads CASSIGQGGDQPQHF. DNA of the CDR3: TGTGCCAGTAGTATCGGACAGGGAGGGGATCAGCCCCAGCATTTT.

This clone was counted only a few times. This chain links TRBV27 with TRBJ1-1; D is possibly TRBD1 (5 bases). The V gene's germline CDR1 is MNHEY and CDR2 SMNVEV (reference sequence). Trimming pared 4 bases from V and 3 bases from J, leaving 12 bases between. This CDR3 is 14 amino acids long. CDR3 residues: CASSSKAGHTEAFF. Here the CDR3 DNA reads TGTGCCAGCAGTTCCAAGGCAGGGCACACTGAAGCTTTCTTT.

V gene TRBV5-4 combines with J gene TRBJ2-3; TRBD1 matches 8 bases. Germline CDR1 reads SGHNT; CDR2 reads YYREEE (reference sequence). This CDR3 is built from 15 residues. Germline trimming cut 6 bases from V and 0 bases from J; bases unmatched to any gene: 6. CDR3 nucleotide sequence: TGTGCCAGCACCGACACAGGGGGTAGCACAGATACGCAGTATTTT. Amino acid sequence: CASTDTGGSTDTQYF.

V is TRBV5-1 and J is TRBJ2-7, with D possibly being TRBD1 (6 bases). Germline CDR1 reads SGHRS; CDR2 reads YFSETQ. V lost 4 bases and J 0 bases, leaving 14 bases between the germline ends. This CDR3 is built from 15 residues. CDR3 DNA: TGCGCCAGCAGCCCCAAGGGGGTCCTCTCCTACGAGCAGTACTTC. Translation gives CASSPKGVLSYEQYF.

The rearrangement uses TRBV7-6 and TRBJ2-7; D is ambiguous. V lost 5 bases to trimming and J lost 2 bases, with 10 bases between them. The CDR3 has 13 residues. Germline assignment: CDR1 SGHVS and CDR2 FNYEAQ. CDR3 protein: CASSQLSPYEQYF. Here the CDR3 DNA reads TGTGCCAGCAGCCAATTGAGCCCCTACGAGCAGTACTTC.

The chain employs TRBV18 and TRBJ1-4; TRBD1 matches 7 bases. The CDR3 loop spans 15 amino acids. Germline lookup yields CDR1 KGHSH and CDR2 LQKENI. Germline trimming cut 1 base from V and 2 bases from J; bases unmatched to any gene: 1. CDR3 amino acids: CASSPRQGTNEKLFF. In DNA form, the CDR3 reads TGTGCCAGCTCACCACGACAGGGTACTAATGAAAAACTGTTTTTT.

The V call is TRBV5-6, the J call TRBJ2-5; tentative D call: TRBD2 (7 bases). V shed 3 bases and J shed 0 bases, with 15 bases lying between them. This CDR3 region has 16 residues. CDR1 is SGHDT and CDR2 is YYEEEE in the germline V gene. The CDR3, as DNA: TGTGCCAGCAGCTGGGTAGGGGAGGGGGACCAAGAGACCCAGTACTTC. Its translation is CASSWVGEGDQETQYF.

The V call is TRBV18, the J call TRBJ2-6; D gene unclear. The CDR3 runs 15 residues. Germline V lookup: CDR1 KGHSH, CDR2 LQKENI. Between the trimmed V and J ends, which lost 6 bases and 3 bases, there was a span of 12 bases. The CDR3, as DNA: TGTGCCAGCTCCCCATCCGTTAATGGGGCCAACGTCCTGACTTTC. Translating it yields CASSPSVNGANVLTF.

The rearrangement uses TRBV10-3 and TRBJ1-1, with D perhaps TRBD1 (6 bases). Germline V gene sequence: CDR1 ENHRY, CDR2 SYGVKD. The CDR3 totals 14 residues. V was shortened by 10 bases and J by 5 bases, with 20 bases between the two germline ends. CDR3 nucleotides: TGTGCCAGCCGCGGGCAGGGGTCGAGAACTGAAGCTTTCTTT. Amino acids: CASRGQGSRTEAFF.

The J gene is TRBJ2-5, the V gene TRBV19; 7 nucleotides match TRBD1. Trimming took 3 bases from V and 5 from J; bases not matched to a gene: 9. The germline V gene encodes CDR1 LNHDA and CDR2 SQIVND (reference sequence). The CDR3 runs to 15 residues. The CDR3 bases are TGTGCCAGTAGTATTGGCGACAGGGTGGGGGAGACCCAGTACTTC. Protein: CASSIGDRVGETQYF. Full variable domain (remainder filled in from reference TRBV19 and TRBJ2-5): DGGITQSPKYLFRKEGQNVTLSCEQNLNHDAMYWYRQDPGQGLRLIYYSQIVNDFQKGDIAEGYSVSREKKESFPLTVTSAQKNPTAFYLCASSIGDRVGETQYFGPGTRLLVL.

The V call is TRBV25-1, the J call TRBJ2-1, with 7 bases that match TRBD1. The ends lost 4 bases at V and 4 bases at J; junction bases unmatched: 4. Germline V lookup: CDR1 MGHDK, CDR2 SYGVNS. This CDR3 is built from 14 residues. DNA for the CDR3: TGTGCCAGCAGTGGACAGGGCCAGTACAATGAGCAGTTCTTC. As protein: CASSGQGQYNEQFF.

The rearrangement links TRBV30 to TRBJ2-7; 9 nucleotides match TRBD1. The V and J ends lost 1 base and 2 bases, in that order; junction bases with no gene match: 12. Per the germline V gene, CDR1 is GTSNPN and CDR2 is SVGIG (reference sequence). The CDR3 extends over 17 amino acids. The CDR3 DNA is TGTGCCTGGAGTGCACTCCCACAGGGGGCGCGGGCCTACGAGCAGTACTTC. Translation gives CAWSALPQGARAYEQYF.

The chain has TRBV5-1 and TRBJ1-5, with D possibly matching TRBD1 (6 bases). The CDR3 sequence is 15 residues long. Germline V lookup: CDR1 SGHRS, CDR2 YFSETQ. With 0 bases removed from V and 8 bases from J, the gap between germline ends came to 15 bases. Here the CDR3 DNA reads TGCGCCAGCAGCTTGGCCCCGGGACAATGGGAGCCCCAGCATTTT. The encoded protein is CASSLAPGQWEPQHF. The full variable domain, in which reference TRBV5-1 and TRBJ1-5 provide the parts outside the CDR3, is KAGVTQTPRYLIKTRGQQVTLSCSPISGHRSVSWYQQTPGQGLQFLFEYFSETQRNKGNFPGRFSGRQFSNSRSEMNVSTLELGDSALYLCASSLAPGQWEPQHFGDGTRLSIL.